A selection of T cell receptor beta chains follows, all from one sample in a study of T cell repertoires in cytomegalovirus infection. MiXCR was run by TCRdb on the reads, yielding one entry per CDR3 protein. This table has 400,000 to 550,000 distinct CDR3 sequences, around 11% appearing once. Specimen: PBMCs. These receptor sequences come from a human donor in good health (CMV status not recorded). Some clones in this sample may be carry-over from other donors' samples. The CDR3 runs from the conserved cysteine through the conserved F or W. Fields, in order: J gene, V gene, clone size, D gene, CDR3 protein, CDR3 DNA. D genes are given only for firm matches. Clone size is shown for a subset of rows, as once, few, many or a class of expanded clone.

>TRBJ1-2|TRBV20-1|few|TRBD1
CSARAGTAYTF
TGCAGTGCTAGAGCGGGGACAGCTTACACCTTC
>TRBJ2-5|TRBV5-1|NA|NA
CASSLGGDRETQYF
TGCGCCAGCAGCTTGGGTGGGGACCGGGAGACCCAGTACTTC
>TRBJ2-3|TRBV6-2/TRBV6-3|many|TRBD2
CASSRLAGEWGTQYF
TGTGCCAGCAGTCGACTAGCGGGGGAATGGGGTACGCAGTATTTT
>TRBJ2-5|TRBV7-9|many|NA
CASSRSYRQRGQETQYF
TGTGCCAGCAGCCGCAGCTATAGACAGAGGGGCCAAGAGACCCAGTACTTC
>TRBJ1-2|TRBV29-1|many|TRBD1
CSVDPQGETYGYTF
TGCAGCGTTGACCCGCAGGGGGAAACCTATGGCTACACCTTC
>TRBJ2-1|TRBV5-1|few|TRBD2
CASSLVTSGRAQEQFF
TGCGCCAGCAGCTTAGTGACTAGCGGGAGGGCCCAAGAGCAGTTCTTC
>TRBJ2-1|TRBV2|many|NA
CASSGQSGSSYNEQFF
TGTGCCAGCAGTGGTCAGTCCGGAAGCTCCTACAATGAGCAGTTCTTC
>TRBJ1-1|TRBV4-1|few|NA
CASSPFRDITEAFF
TGCGCCAGCAGCCCCTTTAGGGACATAACTGAAGCTTTCTTT
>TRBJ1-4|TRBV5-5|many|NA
CASSFNGATNEKLFF
TGTGCCAGCAGCTTTAACGGTGCAACTAATGAAAAACTGTTTTTT
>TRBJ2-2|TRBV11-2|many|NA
CASSFTRGPAGELFF
TGTGCCAGCAGCTTCACCCGGGGCCCGGCCGGGGAGCTGTTTTTT
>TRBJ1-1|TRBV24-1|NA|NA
CATSDPGTDTEAFF
TGTGCCACCAGTGATCCCGGGACCGACACTGAAGCTTTCTTT
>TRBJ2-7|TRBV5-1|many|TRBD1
CASSLGGTGGSYEQYF
TGCGCCAGCAGCTTGGGCGGGACAGGGGGCTCCTACGAGCAGTACTTC
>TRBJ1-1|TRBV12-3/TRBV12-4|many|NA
CASRPFAGQDTEAFF
TGTGCCAGCAGGCCCTTCGCGGGGCAAGACACTGAAGCTTTCTTT
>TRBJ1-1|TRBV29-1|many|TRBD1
CSVGPTGAMNTEAFF
TGCAGCGTTGGCCCGACAGGGGCCATGAACACTGAAGCTTTCTTT
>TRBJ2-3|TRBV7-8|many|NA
CASSLERRNTQYF
TGTGCCAGCAGCTTAGAAAGACGTAATACGCAGTATTTT
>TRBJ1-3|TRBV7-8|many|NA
CASSLGGLGNTIYF
TGTGCCAGCAGCTTAGGGGGTCTTGGAAACACCATATATTTT
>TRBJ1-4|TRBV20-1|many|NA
CSARDLSGAGEKLFF
TGCAGTGCTAGAGATCTCTCAGGGGCGGGAGAAAAACTGTTTTTT
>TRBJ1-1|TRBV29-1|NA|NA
CSGTPGQANSEAFF
TGCAGCGGGACTCCGGGCCAGGCTAACTCTGAAGCTTTCTTT
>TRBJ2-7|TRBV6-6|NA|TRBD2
CASSYRGGPYEQYF
TGTGCCAGCAGTTACAGGGGAGGGCCCTACGAGCAGTACTTC
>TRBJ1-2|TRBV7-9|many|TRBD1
CASSGGTANYGYTF
TGTGCCAGCAGCGGAGGGACAGCCAACTATGGCTACACCTTC
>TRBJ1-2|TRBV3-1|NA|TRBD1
CASSHGDRFNYGYTF
TGTGCCAGCAGCCACGGGGACAGATTTAACTATGGCTACACCTTC
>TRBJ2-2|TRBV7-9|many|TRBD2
CASRLREITGELFF
TGTGCCAGCAGGTTGCGGGAGATCACCGGGGAGCTGTTTTTT
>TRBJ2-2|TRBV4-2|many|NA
CASSQDKGMWGNTGELFF
TGTGCCAGCAGCCAAGATAAAGGAATGTGGGGGAACACCGGGGAGCTGTTTTTT
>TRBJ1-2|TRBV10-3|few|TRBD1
CAISDKRQGLDYGYTF
TGTGCCATCAGTGACAAGCGACAGGGACTTGACTATGGCTACACCTTC
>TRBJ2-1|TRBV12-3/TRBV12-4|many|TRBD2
CASSLGSGDYNEQFF
TGTGCCAGCAGTTTGGGTAGCGGGGATTACAATGAGCAGTTCTTC
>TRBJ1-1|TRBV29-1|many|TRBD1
CSVVASLYGQGARTEAFF
TGCAGCGTTGTGGCCTCCCTGTACGGACAGGGGGCGCGAACTGAAGCTTTCTTT
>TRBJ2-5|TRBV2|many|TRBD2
CASSEDQAGVQETQYF
TGTGCCAGCAGTGAAGATCAAGCGGGAGTACAAGAGACCCAGTACTTC
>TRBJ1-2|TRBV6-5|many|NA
CASSYMHQGSGYTF
TGTGCCAGCAGTTACATGCATCAGGGGTCAGGCTACACCTTC
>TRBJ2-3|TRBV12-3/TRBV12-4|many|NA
CASSSLHTQYF
TGTGCCAGCAGTTCCTTACATACGCAGTATTTT
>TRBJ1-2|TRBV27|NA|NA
CASSLSLGYRYGYTF
TGTGCCAGCAGTTTATCGTTGGGGTACCGCTATGGCTACACCTTC
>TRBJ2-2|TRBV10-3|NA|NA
CAISAEGRTGELFF
TGTGCCATCAGTGCGGAGGGCCGGACCGGGGAGCTGTTTTTT
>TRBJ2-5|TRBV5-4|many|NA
CASSFLPGREETQYF
TGTGCCAGCAGCTTCCTGCCAGGGCGAGAAGAGACCCAGTACTTC
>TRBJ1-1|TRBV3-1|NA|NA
CASSHIQGNTEAFF
TGTGCCAGCAGCCACATACAGGGGAACACTGAAGCTTTCTTT
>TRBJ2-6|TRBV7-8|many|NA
CASSLGITGANVLTF
TGTGCCAGCAGCCTAGGGATTACTGGGGCCAACGTCCTGACTTTC
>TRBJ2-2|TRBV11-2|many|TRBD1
CASSRLLPGQGTGELFF
TGTGCCAGCAGCCGCTTATTACCGGGACAGGGCACCGGGGAGCTGTTTTTT
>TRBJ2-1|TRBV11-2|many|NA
CASSRVPRISYNEQFF
TGTGCCAGCAGCCGTGTTCCCCGGATTTCTTACAATGAGCAGTTCTTC
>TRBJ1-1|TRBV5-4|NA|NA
CGSSPQGPNTEAFF
TGTGGCAGCAGCCCTCAGGGGCCTAACACTGAAGCTTTCTTT
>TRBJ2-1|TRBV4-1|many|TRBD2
CASSQPRFRGRPHEQFF
TGCGCCAGCAGCCAGCCGCGTTTTCGCGGGAGGCCCCATGAGCAGTTCTTC
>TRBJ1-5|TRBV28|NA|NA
CASSLSGARNQPQHF
TGTGCCAGCAGTTTATCGGGGGCGCGCAATCAGCCCCAGCATTTT
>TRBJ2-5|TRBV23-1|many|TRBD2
CASSPPQRLAVFQETQYF
TGCGCCAGCAGTCCACCCCAAAGACTAGCGGTGTTCCAAGAGACCCAGTACTTC
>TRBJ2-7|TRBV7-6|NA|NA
CASSLAGSQTYEQYF
TGTGCCAGCAGCCTAGCCGGGTCCCAGACGTACGAGCAGTACTTC
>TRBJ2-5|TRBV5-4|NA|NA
CASSSGGTFQETQYF
TGTGCCAGCAGCTCTGGGGGGACCTTCCAAGAGACCCAGTACTTC
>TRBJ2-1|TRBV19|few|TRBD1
CASSPQAGQGLNEQFF
TGTGCCAGTAGTCCGCAGGCGGGACAGGGTCTCAATGAGCAGTTCTTC
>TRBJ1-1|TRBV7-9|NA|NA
CAASASGGTEAFF
TGTGCCGCCTCCGCGAGTGGGGGAACTGAAGCTTTCTTT
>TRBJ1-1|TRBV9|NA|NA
CASSVAGRVGTEAFF
TGTGCCAGCAGCGTAGCTGGCAGGGTAGGCACTGAAGCTTTCTTT
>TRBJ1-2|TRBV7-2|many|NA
CASSLGGDLYGYTF
TGTGCCAGCAGCTTAGGAGGGGATTTGTATGGCTACACCTTC